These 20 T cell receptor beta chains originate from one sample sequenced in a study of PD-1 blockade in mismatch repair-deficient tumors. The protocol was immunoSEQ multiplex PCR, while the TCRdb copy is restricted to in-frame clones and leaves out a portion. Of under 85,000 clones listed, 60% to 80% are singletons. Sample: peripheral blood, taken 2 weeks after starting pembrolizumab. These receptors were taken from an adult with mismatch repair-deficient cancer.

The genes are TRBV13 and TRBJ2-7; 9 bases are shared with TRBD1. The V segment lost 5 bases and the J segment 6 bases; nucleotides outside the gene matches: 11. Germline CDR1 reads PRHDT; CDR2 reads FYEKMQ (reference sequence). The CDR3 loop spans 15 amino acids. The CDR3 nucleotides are TGTGCCAGCAGCCGAGGACAGGGGCTTATGGGCGAGCAGTACTTC. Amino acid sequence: CASSRGQGLMGEQYF.

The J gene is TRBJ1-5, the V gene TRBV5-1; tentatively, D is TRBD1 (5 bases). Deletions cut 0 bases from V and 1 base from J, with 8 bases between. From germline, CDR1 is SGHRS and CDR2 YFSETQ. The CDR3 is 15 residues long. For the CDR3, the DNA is TGCGCCAGCAGCTTGGGGGGGGTGAGCAATCAGCCCCAGCATTTT. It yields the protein CASSLGGVSNQPQHF.

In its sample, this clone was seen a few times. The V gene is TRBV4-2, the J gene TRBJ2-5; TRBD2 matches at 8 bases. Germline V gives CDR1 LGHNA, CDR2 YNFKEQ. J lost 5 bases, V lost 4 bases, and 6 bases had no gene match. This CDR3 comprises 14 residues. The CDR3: CASSLSGSGETQYF. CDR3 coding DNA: TGTGCCAGCAGCCTAAGCGGGAGCGGGGAGACCCAGTACTTC.

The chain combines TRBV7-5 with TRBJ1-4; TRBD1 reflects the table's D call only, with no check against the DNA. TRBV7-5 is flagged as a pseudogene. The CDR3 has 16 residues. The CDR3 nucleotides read TGTGCCAGAAGCTCAACCTACAGGGGGCTTACTGAAAAACTGTTTTTT. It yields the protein CARSSTYRGLTEKLFF.

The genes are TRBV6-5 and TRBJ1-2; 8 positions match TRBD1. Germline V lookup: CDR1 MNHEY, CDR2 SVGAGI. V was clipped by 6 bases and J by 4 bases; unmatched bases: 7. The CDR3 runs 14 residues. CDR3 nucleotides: TGTGCCAGCAGCTGGGACAGGAAGAGCTATGGCTACACCTTC. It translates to CASSWDRKSYGYTF.

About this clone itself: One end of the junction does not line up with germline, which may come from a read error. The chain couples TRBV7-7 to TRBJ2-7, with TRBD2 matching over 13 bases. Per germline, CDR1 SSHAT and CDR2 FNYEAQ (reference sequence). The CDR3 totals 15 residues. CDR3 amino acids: CASSLGLAGVAEQYF. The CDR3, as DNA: TGTGCTAGCAGCTTAGGACTAGCGGGAGTTGCCGAGCAGTACTTC.

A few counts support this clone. CDR3 DNA: TGCAGTGCTAGACGCACTGAAGCTTTCTTT. Protein: CSARRTEAFF. This chain uses TRBV20-1 with TRBJ1-1, with D hard to call. There are 10 residues in the CDR3. CDR1 is DFQATT, CDR2 SNEGSKA, per germline (reference sequence). The ends were cut back, 2 bases at V and 4 bases at J, with 2 bases in the middle.

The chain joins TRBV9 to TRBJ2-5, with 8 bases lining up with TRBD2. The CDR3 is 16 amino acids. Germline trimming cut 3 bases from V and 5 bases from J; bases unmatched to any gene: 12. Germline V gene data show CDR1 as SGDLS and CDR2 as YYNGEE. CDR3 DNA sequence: TGTGCCAGCAGCGCCGCGGCCGGGAGGGCCCCGGAGACCCAGTACTTC. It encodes CASSAAAGRAPETQYF.

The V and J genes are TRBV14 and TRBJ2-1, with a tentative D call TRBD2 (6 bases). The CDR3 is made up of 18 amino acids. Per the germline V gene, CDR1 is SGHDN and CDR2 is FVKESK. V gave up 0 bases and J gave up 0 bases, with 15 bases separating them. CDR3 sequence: CASSQEYRGTSSYNEQFF. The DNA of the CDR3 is TGTGCCAGCAGCCAAGAATACCGCGGGACGAGCTCCTACAATGAGCAGTTCTTC. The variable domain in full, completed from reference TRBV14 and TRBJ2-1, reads EAGVTQFPSHSVIEKGQTVTLRCDPISGHDNLYWYRRVMGKEIKFLLHFVKESKQDESGMPNNRFLAERTGGTYSTLKVQPAELEDSGVYFCASSQEYRGTSSYNEQFFGPGTRLTVL.

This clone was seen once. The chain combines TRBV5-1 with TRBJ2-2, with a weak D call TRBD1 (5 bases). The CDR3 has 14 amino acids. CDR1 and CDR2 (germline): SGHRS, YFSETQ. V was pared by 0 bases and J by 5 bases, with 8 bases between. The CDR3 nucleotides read TGCGCCAGCAGCTTGGGTCAGGGAACCGGGGAGCTGTTTTTT. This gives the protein CASSLGQGTGELFF.

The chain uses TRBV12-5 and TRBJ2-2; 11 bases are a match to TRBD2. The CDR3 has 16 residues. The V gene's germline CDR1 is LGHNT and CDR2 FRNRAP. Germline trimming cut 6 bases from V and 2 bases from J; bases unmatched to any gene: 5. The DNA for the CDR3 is TGTGCTAGTGGCCTAGGACTAGCGGGCAACACCGGGGAGCTGTTTTTT. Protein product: CASGLGLAGNTGELFF.

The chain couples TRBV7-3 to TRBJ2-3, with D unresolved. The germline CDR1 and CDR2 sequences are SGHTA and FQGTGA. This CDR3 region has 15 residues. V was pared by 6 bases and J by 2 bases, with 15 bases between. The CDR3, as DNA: TGTGCCAGCAGAGCCAACAGCGCCTCCACAGATACGCAGTATTTT. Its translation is CASRANSASTDTQYF.

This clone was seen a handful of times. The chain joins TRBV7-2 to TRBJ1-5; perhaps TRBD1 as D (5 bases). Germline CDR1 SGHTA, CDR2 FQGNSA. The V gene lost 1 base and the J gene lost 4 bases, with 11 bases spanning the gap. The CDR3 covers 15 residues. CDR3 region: CASSLGGAANQPQHF. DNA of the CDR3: TGTGCCAGCAGCTTAGGTGGGGCAGCAAATCAGCCCCAGCATTTT. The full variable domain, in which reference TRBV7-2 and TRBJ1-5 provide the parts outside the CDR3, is GAGVSQSPSNKVTEKGKDVELRCDPISGHTALYWYRQSLGQGLEFLIYFQGNSAPDKSGLPSDRFSAERTGGSVSTLTIQRTQQEDSAVYLCASSLGGAANQPQHFGDGTRLSIL.

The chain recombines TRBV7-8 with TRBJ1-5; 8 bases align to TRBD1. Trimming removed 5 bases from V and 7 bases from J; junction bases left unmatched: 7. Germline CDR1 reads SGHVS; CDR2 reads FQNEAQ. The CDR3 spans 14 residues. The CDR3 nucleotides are TGTGCCAGCAGCCTCGGACAGGGCGACCAGCCCCAGCATTTT. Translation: CASSLGQGDQPQHF.

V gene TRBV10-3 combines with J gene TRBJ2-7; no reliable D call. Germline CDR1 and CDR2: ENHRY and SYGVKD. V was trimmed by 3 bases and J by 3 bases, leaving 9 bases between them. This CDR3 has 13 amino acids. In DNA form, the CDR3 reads TGTGCCATCAGTGAAAAAACCAACTACGAGCAGTACTTC. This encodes CAISEKTNYEQYF.

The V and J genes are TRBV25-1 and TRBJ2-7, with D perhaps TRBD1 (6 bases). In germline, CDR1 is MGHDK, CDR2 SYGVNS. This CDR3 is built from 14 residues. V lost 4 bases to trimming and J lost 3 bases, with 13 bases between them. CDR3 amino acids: CASSAGQNNYEQYF. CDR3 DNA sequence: TGTGCCAGCAGTGCTGGACAGAACAACTACGAGCAGTACTTC.

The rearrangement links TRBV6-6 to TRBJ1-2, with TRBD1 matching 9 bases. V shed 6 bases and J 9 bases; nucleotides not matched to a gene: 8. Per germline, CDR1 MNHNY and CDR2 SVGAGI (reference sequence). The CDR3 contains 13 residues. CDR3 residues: CASSSGQGMSYTF. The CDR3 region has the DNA TGTGCCAGCAGCTCGGGACAGGGTATGAGCTACACCTTC.

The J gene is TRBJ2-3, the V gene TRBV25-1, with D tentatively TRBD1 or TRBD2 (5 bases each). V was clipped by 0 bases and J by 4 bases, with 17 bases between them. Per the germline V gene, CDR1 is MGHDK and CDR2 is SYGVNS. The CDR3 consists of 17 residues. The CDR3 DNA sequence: TGTGCCAGCAGTGAATATTTCCCAGGGAGAGGGTCAGATACGCAGTATTTT. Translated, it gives CASSEYFPGRGSDTQYF.

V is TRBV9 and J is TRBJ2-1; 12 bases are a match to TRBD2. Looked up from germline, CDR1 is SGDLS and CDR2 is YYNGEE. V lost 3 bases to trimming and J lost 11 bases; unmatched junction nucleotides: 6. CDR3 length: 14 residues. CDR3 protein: CASSARLAGEKQFF. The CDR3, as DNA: TGTGCCAGCAGCGCCCGACTAGCGGGAGAAAAGCAGTTCTTC.

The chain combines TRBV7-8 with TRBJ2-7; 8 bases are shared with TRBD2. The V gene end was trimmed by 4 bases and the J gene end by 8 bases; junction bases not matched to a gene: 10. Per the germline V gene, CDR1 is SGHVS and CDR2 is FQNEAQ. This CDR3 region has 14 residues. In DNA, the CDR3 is TGTGCCAGCAGCTCCGTTACCGGGGGGGGTCAGCAGTACTTC. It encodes CASSSVTGGGQQYF.